The TCR beta chain under discussion was sequenced for a study of PD-1 blockade in classical Hodgkin lymphoma. Study findings and constraints: TCR diversity at baseline was reported to be reduced in newly diagnosed patients relative to healthy donors.

The CDR3 is 15 residues long. The V and J ends lost 0 bases and 2 bases, in that order; junction bases with no gene match: 4. Looked up from germline, CDR1 is SGHDT and CDR2 is YYEEEE. Sample time point: cycle 4 day 1 (C4D1), after 6 weeks of nivolumab. Each and every patient relapsed after autologous stem cell transplantation, and patients got differing brentuximab vedotin exposure. On this clone: Its antigen is currently unknown.

The repertoire was sequenced with immunoSEQ multiplex PCR; TCRdb's copy has only in-frame clones and lacks some. Among around 45,000 clones listed, approximately 78% were seen once. The sequence was collected from a human donor with classical Hodgkin lymphoma. V and J are TRBV5-6 and TRBJ1-2; 7 bases match TRBD1. The sequences come from peripheral blood mononuclear cells (PBMCs), collected before the fourth cycle of nivolumab. The CDR3 region has the DNA TGTGCCAGCAGCTTGGGGACAGGTTGGAACTATGGCTACACCTTC. Its translation is CASSLGTGWNYGYTF.